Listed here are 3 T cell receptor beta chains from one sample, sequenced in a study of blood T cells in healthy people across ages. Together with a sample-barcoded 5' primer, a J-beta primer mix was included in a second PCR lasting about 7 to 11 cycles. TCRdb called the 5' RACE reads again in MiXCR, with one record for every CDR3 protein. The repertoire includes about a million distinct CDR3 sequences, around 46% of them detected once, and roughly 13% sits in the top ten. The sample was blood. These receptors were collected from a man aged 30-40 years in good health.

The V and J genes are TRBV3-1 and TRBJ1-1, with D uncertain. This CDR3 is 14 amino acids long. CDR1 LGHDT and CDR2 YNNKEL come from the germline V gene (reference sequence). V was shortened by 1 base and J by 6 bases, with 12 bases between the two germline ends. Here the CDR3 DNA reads TGTGCCAGCAGCCAAGTCAGCCTGGGCCCTGAAGCTTTCTTT. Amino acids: CASSQVSLGPEAFF.

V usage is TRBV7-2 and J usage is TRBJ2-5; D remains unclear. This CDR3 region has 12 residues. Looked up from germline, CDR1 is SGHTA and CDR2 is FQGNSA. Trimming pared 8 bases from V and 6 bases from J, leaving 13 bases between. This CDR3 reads CASGNPWKTQYF. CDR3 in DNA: TGTGCCAGCGGCAATCCTTGGAAGACCCAGTACTTC.

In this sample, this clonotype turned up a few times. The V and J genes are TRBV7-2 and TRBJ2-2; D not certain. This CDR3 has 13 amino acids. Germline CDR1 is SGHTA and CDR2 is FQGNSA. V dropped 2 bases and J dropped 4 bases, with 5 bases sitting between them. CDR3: CASSLSRTGELFF. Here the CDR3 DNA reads TGTGCCAGCAGCTTATCACGCACCGGGGAGCTGTTTTTT.